Included here is one TCR beta chain sequence, with context. Its cognate antigen is unknown. The data belong to a study of post-analysis software for immune sequencing data. Carried by the TCR beta cDNA libraries were unique molecular identifiers. Each CDR3 protein is one row after TCRdb ran MiXCR on the PCR reads. The sample shows roughly 410,000 distinct CDR3 sequences, less than 35% of them seen only once. Study findings and constraints: With TRBV5-6, TRBV5-1 and TRBV20-1 included, a handful of TRBV segments were more frequent in patients than in controls. Clustering by F measure revealed strong co-clustering among samples prepared together in one batch.

The CDR3 length is 14 residues. The germline CDR1 and CDR2 sequences are MGHDK and SYGVNS. The ends were cut back, 1 base at V and 7 bases at J, with 11 bases in the middle. The sample consisted of blood. The receptor's source is a girl aged 5 to 17 with multiple sclerosis. V and J are TRBV25-1 and TRBJ2-1; no firm D call. In DNA, the CDR3 is TGTGCCAGCAGTGAATCAAACCGTAGGAATGAGCAGTTCTTC. This codes for CASSESNRRNEQFF.